One sample yielded the 12 T cell receptor beta chains listed below, sequenced in a study of identical twins. Via MiXCR, TCRdb re-called the 5' RACE reads, giving one row per CDR3 protein. This repertoire shows approximately 240,000 distinct CDR3 sequences, around an eighth found once; its top ten account for 8.8%. Source material: memory (CD45RO+) T cells sorted from blood. The receptors originated from a woman younger than 30 in good health.

This clonotype showed up just a few times. The chain employs TRBV6-5 and TRBJ2-1, with 8 bases fitting TRBD2. V shed 2 bases and J 10 bases; nucleotides not matched to a gene: 4. The CDR3 is 13 amino acids. The germline V gene encodes CDR1 MNHEY and CDR2 SVGAGI. The CDR3 sequence: CASSYLGGREQFF. For the CDR3, the DNA is TGTGCCAGCAGTTACCTTGGCGGGAGGGAGCAGTTCTTC.

This clonotype was seen a handful of times. This CDR3 is CASSLIAGDQETQYF. CDR3 bases: TGTGCCAGCAGCTTAATAGCGGGGGATCAAGAGACCCAGTACTTC. The rearrangement joins TRBV7-8 to TRBJ2-5; 9 positions agree with TRBD2. Germline lookup yields CDR1 SGHVS and CDR2 FQNEAQ. The CDR3 length is 15 residues. The J segment lost 2 bases and the V segment lost 2 bases, leaving 3 bases of the junction unmatched.

The table lists this clonotype with a few counts. The chain carries TRBV6-5 and TRBJ1-2; the match to TRBD1 covers 7 bases. V was clipped by 0 bases and J by 4 bases; unmatched bases: 8. This CDR3 is built from 16 residues. Germline CDR1 MNHEY, CDR2 SVGAGI. The CDR3 reads CASSYSHRQGGYGYTF. For the CDR3, the DNA is TGTGCCAGCAGTTACTCCCACCGACAGGGCGGCTATGGCTACACCTTC.

The chain carries TRBV6-1 and TRBJ2-5; maybe TRBD1 (5 bases). Looked up from germline, CDR1 is MNHNS and CDR2 is SASEGT. Trimming shortened V by 5 bases and J by 2 bases, and 9 bases separated the two germline ends. The CDR3 sequence is 13 residues long. CDR3 protein: CASSHQGQETQYF. The DNA for the CDR3 is TGTGCCAGCAGTCATCAGGGACAAGAGACCCAGTACTTC.

This sequence joins TRBV29-1 and TRBJ2-3; D may be TRBD1 (5 bases). Germline CDR1 SQVTM, CDR2 ANQGSEA. CDR3 size: 12 residues. V lost 2 bases, J lost 3 bases, and 6 bases lay in between. CDR3 DNA: TGCAGCGTTGAAAAGGGGACAGATACGCAGTATTTT. Translation gives CSVEKGTDTQYF.

This chain uses TRBV19 with TRBJ2-5; TRBD2 matches at 8 bases. The CDR3 extends over 15 amino acids. V lost 5 bases and J lost 7; bases outside the gene matches: 12. Germline-derived CDR1 and CDR2 are LNHDA and SQIVND (reference sequence). CDR3: CASSSAGGRGGTQYF. DNA of the CDR3: TGTGCCAGTAGTTCCGCCGGAGGCCGGGGGGGGACCCAGTACTTC.

The genes are TRBV12-3 or TRBV12-4 and TRBJ2-7; no clear D. CDR3 length: 13 residues. V lost 6 bases and J 5 bases, leaving 14 bases between the germline ends. The CDR3 coding sequence is TGTGCCAGCAGCTGGTTGAGTGGGGACGAGCAGTACTTC. This codes for CASSWLSGDEQYF.

In this sample, this clonotype turned up a few times. This sequence joins TRBV6-1 and TRBJ2-1; possibly TRBD1 for D (7 bases). CDR1 and CDR2 from the germline V gene are MNHNS and SASEGT. V lost 4 bases to trimming and J lost 12 bases, with 25 bases between them. This CDR3 is built from 16 residues. CDR3 protein: CASSAISTVWQGGQFF. Here the CDR3 DNA reads TGTGCCAGCAGTGCCATTTCGACAGTTTGGCAGGGGGGGCAGTTCTTC.

In regard to this clonotype: Just one base apart from a much larger clone, this may be a read error. Because it lacks the conserved phenylalanine or tryptophan at the end, this CDR3 is likely a read error. CDR3 in amino acids: CSARAGGQTQYI. The CDR3 DNA follows: TGCAGTGCTAGAGCTGGAGGACAGACCCAGTACATC. The V call is TRBV20-1, the J call TRBJ2-5, with D possibly TRBD2 on 5 matching bases. Trimming removed 1 base from V and 6 bases from J, with 9 bases in between. The CDR3 totals 12 residues. Germline loops: CDR1 DFQATT, CDR2 SNEGSKA (reference sequence).

This clonotype was seen a handful of times. This sequence joins TRBV24-1 and TRBJ2-3, with TRBD2 matching 9 bases. The CDR3 covers 16 residues. Germline values: CDR1 KGHDR, CDR2 SFDVKD. The V gene end was trimmed by 3 bases and the J gene end by 4 bases; junction bases not matched to a gene: 7. DNA of the CDR3: TGTGCCACCAGTGATCATAGCGGGGGCGGGGCAGATACGCAGTATTTT. Its protein product is CATSDHSGGGADTQYF.

In this sample, this clonotype turned up a few times. The rearrangement links TRBV5-1 to TRBJ1-6; 7 bases are a match to TRBD1. J gave up 7 bases and V 5 bases, and 12 bases lay outside the gene matches. There are 16 residues in the CDR3. CDR1 is SGHRS and CDR2 is YFSETQ in the germline V gene. Here the CDR3 DNA reads TGCGCCAGCAGACCGGGACAGAACGTGGGGAATTCACCCCTCCACTTT. Protein sequence: CASRPGQNVGNSPLHF. Full variable domain (outside the CDR3, taken from reference TRBV5-1 and TRBJ1-6): KAGVTQTPRYLIKTRGQQVTLSCSPISGHRSVSWYQQTPGQGLQFLFEYFSETQRNKGNFPGRFSGRQFSNSRSEMNVSTLELGDSALYLCASRPGQNVGNSPLHFGNGTRLTVT.

The rearrangement uses TRBV10-1 and TRBJ2-1; D is unresolved. From germline, CDR1 is WNHNN and CDR2 SYGVQD (reference sequence). The CDR3 totals 11 residues. Trimming took 5 bases from V and 5 from J, leaving 4 bases between them. The CDR3 loop reads CASSRNNEQFF. In DNA, the CDR3 is TGCGCCAGCAGTAGGAACAATGAGCAGTTCTTC.